This T cell receptor (beta chain) stems from a study of T cell responses to AZD1222 COVID-19 vaccine. Profiled with immunoSEQ multiplex PCR; TCRdb holds only in-frame clones, not every one. Of some 130,000 clones listed, approximately 85% are singletons. On this clone: What it binds is unknown.

The V gene lost 3 bases and the J gene lost 3 bases, with 11 bases spanning the gap. The CDR3 spans 14 residues. Germline CDR1 reads LGHDT; CDR2 reads YNNKEL (reference sequence). Broader study findings: Donors in the cohort were predominantly white British and more often female, and clonal diversity was possibly underestimated. Spike-specific TCR breadth rose after two AZD1222 doses, and depth rose as well.

The sample in question was peripheral blood, obtained on day 0 of AZD1222 vaccination. The chain joins TRBV3-1 (or the pseudogene TRBV3-2) to TRBJ1-1; maybe TRBD1 (5 bases). The source of this sequence is an adult in good health. As DNA, the CDR3 is TGTGCCAGCAGCCAGTCGGGAGGGGACACTGAAGCTTTCTTT. It yields the protein CASSQSGGDTEAFF.